This TCR beta chain was recovered during a study of blood T cell repertoires in COVID-19. Data came from immunoSEQ multiplex PCR; TCRdb stores just in-frame clones and leaves some out. There are some 220,000 clones in the sample; around 90% occur only once, and more than 0.8% lies in the top ten. This clone appeared a single time. The source is a man aged 25-45 years with COVID-19, enrolled during active disease. The material sequenced was peripheral blood.

The CDR3 bases are TGCGCCAGCAGCTTGGAACAGGGGAAAGACGAGCAGTACTTC. Translating it yields CASSLEQGKDEQYF. The V call is TRBV5-1, the J call TRBJ2-7; TRBD1 aligns across 7 bases. V dropped 0 bases and J dropped 5; count of bases not matched to a gene: 5. Germline loops: CDR1 SGHRS, CDR2 YFSETQ. This CDR3 has 14 residues.